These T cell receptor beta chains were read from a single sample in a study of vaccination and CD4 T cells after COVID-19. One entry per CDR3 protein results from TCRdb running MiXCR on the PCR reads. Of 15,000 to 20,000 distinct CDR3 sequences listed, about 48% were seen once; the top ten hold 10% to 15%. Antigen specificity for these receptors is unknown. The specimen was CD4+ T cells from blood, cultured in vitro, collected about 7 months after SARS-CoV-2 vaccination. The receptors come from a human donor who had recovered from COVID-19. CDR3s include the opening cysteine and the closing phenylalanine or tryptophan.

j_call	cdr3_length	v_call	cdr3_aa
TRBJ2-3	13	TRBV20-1	CSAGDRGTDTQYF
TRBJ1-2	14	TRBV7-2	CASSFDPMNYGYTF
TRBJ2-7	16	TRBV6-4	CASSAAGEESTGEQYF
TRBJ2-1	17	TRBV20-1	CSARDGIRGGSYNEQFF
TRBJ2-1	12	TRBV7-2	CASSLTLIEQFF
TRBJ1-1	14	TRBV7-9	CASSLLGMQTEAFF
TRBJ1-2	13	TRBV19	CASSRGPNYGYTF
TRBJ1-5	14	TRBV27	CASSLYYSNQPQHF
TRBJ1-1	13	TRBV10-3	CAISRTENTEAFF
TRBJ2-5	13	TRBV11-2	CASSLGQQETQYF
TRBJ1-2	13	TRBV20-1	CSASRGPRDGYTF
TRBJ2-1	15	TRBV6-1	CASRLAGGRYNEQFF
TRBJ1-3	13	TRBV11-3	CASSSGNGNTIYF
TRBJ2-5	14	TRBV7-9	CASVPGLALETQYF
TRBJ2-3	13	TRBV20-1	CRPAGDDTDTQYF
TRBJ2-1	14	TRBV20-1	CSASGGQGDNEQFF
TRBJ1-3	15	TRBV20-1	CSAVDHRTSGNTIYF
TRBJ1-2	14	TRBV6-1	CASSQINRVQGYTF
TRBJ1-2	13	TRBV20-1	CSAITGGPVDYTF
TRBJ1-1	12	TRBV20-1	CSARDGRLGAFF
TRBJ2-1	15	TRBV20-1	CSASTTSGGNNEQFF
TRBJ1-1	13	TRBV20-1	CSASRSGRLEAFF
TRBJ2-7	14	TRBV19	CASSRDRDSYEQYF
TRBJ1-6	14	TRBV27	CASSLMDPNSPLHF
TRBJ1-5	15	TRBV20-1	CSARDRVKGNQPQHF
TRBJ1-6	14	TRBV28	CASSLQGLGSPLHF
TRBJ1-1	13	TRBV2	CASSEVFGEQGGF
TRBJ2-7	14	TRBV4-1	CASSHLQAPYEQYF
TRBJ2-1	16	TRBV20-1	CSAGSLSSGRYNEQFF
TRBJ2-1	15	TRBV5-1	CTSSKERENTYEQFF
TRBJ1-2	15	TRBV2	CASSDNRVTNYGYTF
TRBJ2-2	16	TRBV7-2	CASSENSGGAVKELFF
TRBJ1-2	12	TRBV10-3	CAINGPEGGYTF
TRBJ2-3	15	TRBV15	CATSRGVNPTDTQYF
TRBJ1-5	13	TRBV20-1	CSASQTGDQPQHF
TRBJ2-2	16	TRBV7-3	CASSLLGLANTGELFF
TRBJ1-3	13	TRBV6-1	CASRGVYGNTIYF
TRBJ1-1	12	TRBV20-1	CSVEGWVTEAFF
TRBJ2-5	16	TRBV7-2	CASSLISGFGYETQYF
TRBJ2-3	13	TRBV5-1	CASSLVGVGTQYF
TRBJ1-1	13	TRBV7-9	CASSDRGFTEAFF
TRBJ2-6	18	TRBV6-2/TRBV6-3	CASSYAWGQGSGANVLTF
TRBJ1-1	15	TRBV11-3	CASSLETGAGAEAFF
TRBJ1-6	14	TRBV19	CASSIGQGSSPLHF
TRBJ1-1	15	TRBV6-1	CASNPLGGKNTEAFF
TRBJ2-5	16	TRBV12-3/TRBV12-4	CASTPTSGRVGETQYF
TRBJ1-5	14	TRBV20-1	CSALSGQGAWPQHF
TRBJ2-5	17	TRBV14	CASSQEERQGFRETQYF
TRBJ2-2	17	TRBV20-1	CSARVPTSGANTGELFF
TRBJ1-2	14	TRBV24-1	CATSEPGQHYGYTF
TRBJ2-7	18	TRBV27	CASSLSGLGGQVINEQYF
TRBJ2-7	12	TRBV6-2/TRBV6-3	CASSFSSYEQYF
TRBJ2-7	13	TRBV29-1	CRSPGQGSYEQYF
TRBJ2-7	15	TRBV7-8	CASSLVEGFAYEQYF